This is a list of T cell receptor beta chains from one sample in a study of read filtering for tumor transcriptome and immune sequencing. A single record per CDR3 protein comes from TCRdb applying MiXCR to the reads. This sample yields 40,000 to 50,000 distinct CDR3 sequences, of which 13% are seen a single time; 25% to 35% belongs to the top ten. The sample taken for sequencing was a population of CD138-negative cells sorted from bone marrow. Source of these receptors: a donor aged 40 or older with multiple myeloma. The CDR3 runs from the conserved cysteine through the conserved F or W. D genes are given only for firm matches. A clone size is listed for some rows: how often the clone was seen (once, few, many), or a class if it is expanded.

size | J | V | D | DNA | CDR3
many | TRBJ1-3 | TRBV4-3 | - | TGCGCCAGCAGCCCAGGGCTCACTGGAAACACCATATATTTT | CASSPGLTGNTIYF
once | TRBJ1-5 | TRBV6-1 | TRBD1 | TGTGCCAGCAGGGGGACAGGGGAACAGCCCCAGCATTTT | CASRGTGEQPQHF
many | TRBJ1-4 | TRBV6-1 | TRBD1 | TGTGCCAGCAGTCAAAGCCGGGACAGGGTAACTAATGAAAAACTGTTTTTT | CASSQSRDRVTNEKLFF
many | TRBJ1-1 | TRBV15 | - | TGTGCCACCAGCAGAGATCAGGGGAACACTGAAGCTTTCTTT | CATSRDQGNTEAFF
many | TRBJ2-1 | TRBV27 | TRBD2 | TGTGCCAGCAGTATGGCGGGGGAACGCTCCTACAATGAGCAGTTCTTC | CASSMAGERSYNEQFF
- | TRBJ2-1 | TRBV20-1 | TRBD2 | TGCAGTGCTAACACGGGACTAGCGGGAGGGTCCAATGAGCAGTGCTTC | CSANTGLAGGSNEQCF
many | TRBJ2-2 | TRBV14 | - | TGTGCCAGCAGCCCATACAGGGTCAACACCGGGGAGCTGTTTTTT | CASSPYRVNTGELFF
many | TRBJ1-5 | TRBV5-1 | TRBD1 | TGCGCCAGCAGCTTGATGCCCCAAGACAGGGCTAGCAATCAGCCCCAGCATTTT | CASSLMPQDRASNQPQHF
many | TRBJ2-2 | TRBV12-5 | - | TGTGCTAGTGGTTTGGAGGCCTCGAACACCGGGGAGCTGTTTTTT | CASGLEASNTGELFF
- | TRBJ1-1 | TRBV30 | - | TGTGCCTGGAGTGTAAGAGGGGCCAGACCGATGAACGCTGAAGCTTTCTTT | CAWSVRGARPMNAEAFF
many | TRBJ2-5 | TRBV20-1 | TRBD2 | TGCAGTGCTAGAGATCCTAGCGGCAGAGAGACCCAGTACTTC | CSARDPSGRETQYF
many | TRBJ2-1 | TRBV7-2 | TRBD2 | TGTGCCAGCAGCTTACTAGCGGTGAGATGGAATGAGCAGTTCTTC | CASSLLAVRWNEQFF
many | TRBJ1-1 | TRBV29-1 | TRBD1 | TGCAGCGTTGCACGGGACAGGATTAACACTGAAGCTTTCTTT | CSVARDRINTEAFF
many | TRBJ2-7 | TRBV11-2 | - | TGTGCCAGCAGCTTAGGGGGTTTCCTTGGCGAGCAGTACTTC | CASSLGGFLGEQYF
many | TRBJ2-6 | TRBV24-1 | TRBD1 | TGTGCCACCAGTGACCTGACAGGGTCTGGGGCCAACGTCCTGACTTTC | CATSDLTGSGANVLTF
many | TRBJ2-2 | TRBV5-1 | - | TGCGCCAGCAGCTTGCGACAGGGAGGGACCGGGGAGCTGTTTTTT | CASSLRQGGTGELFF
many | TRBJ2-5 | TRBV19 | TRBD2 | TGTGCCAGTAGTACCCATCGGGCTAGCGGGGTAGAGACCCAGTACTTC | CASSTHRASGVETQYF
- | TRBJ1-2 | TRBV20-1 | - | TGCAGTGCTAGACTTTATGAGAGGGGGACGCATGGCTACACCTTC | CSARLYERGTHGYTF
many | TRBJ1-4 | TRBV7-9 | - | TGTGCCAGCAGCACAACAGGGCGGGGACTAAGGGAAAAACTGTTTTTT | CASSTTGRGLREKLFF
many | TRBJ1-1 | TRBV11-2 | - | TGTGCCAGCAGCTTAGTGGGGACCACCACTGAAGCTTTCTTT | CASSLVGTTTEAFF
many | TRBJ2-5 | TRBV7-2 | - | TGTGCCAGCAGCCCACAAGAGACCCAGTACTTC | CASSPQETQYF
many | TRBJ2-2 | TRBV19 | - | TGTGCCAGTAGTATCGAGGCTAGCCCTCGAACCACCGGGGAGCTGTTTTTT | CASSIEASPRTTGELFF
many | TRBJ2-5 | TRBV15 | - | TGTGCCACCAGCAGAGATCGGTTGGCAGGGGAAGAGACCCAGTACTTC | CATSRDRLAGEETQYF
few | TRBJ2-7 | TRBV6-2/TRBV6-3 | - | TGTGCCAGCAGATCCGGGACGTTCAGCTCCTACGAGCAGTACTTC | CASRSGTFSSYEQYF
many | TRBJ1-1 | TRBV7-2 | - | TGTGCCAGCAGCTTTAAGCGGAACACTGAAGCTTTCTTT | CASSFKRNTEAFF
many | TRBJ1-1 | TRBV14 | TRBD1 | TGTGCCAGCAGTCAGAGGACAGGGTTTATGACTGAAGCTTTCTTT | CASSQRTGFMTEAFF
many | TRBJ2-7 | TRBV7-2 | - | TGTGCCAGCAGCGCCTCCTACGAGCAGTACTTC | CASSASYEQYF
many | TRBJ2-3 | TRBV10-1 | - | - | CASSESFWRSTDTQYF
many | TRBJ2-4 | TRBV19 | TRBD1 | TGTGCCAGTAGTAGGGACAGACACATTCAGTACTTC | CASSRDRHIQYF
medium-sized | TRBJ2-1 | TRBV20-1 | TRBD1 | TGCAGTGCTATGGACAGGGACAATGAGCAGTTCTTC | CSAMDRDNEQFF
few | TRBJ2-1 | TRBV6-5 | TRBD2 | TGTGCCAGCAGTGAAACACCGGGACTAAGTCTCTATGAGCAGTTCTTC | CASSETPGLSLYEQFF
many | TRBJ2-1 | TRBV5-6 | - | TGTGCCAGCAGCTCAGAATACCGGGACATTACCAATGAGCAGTTCTTC | CASSSEYRDITNEQFF
many | TRBJ2-7 | TRBV7-3 | - | TGTGCCAGCAGCTCGAGGGACTTCCCCTACGAGCAGTACTTC | CASSSRDFPYEQYF
many | TRBJ2-1 | TRBV7-9 | TRBD2 | TGTGCCAGCAGCTTAGACGGGGGGTTTTTGAACAATGAGCAGTTCTTC | CASSLDGGFLNNEQFF
- | TRBJ2-2 | TRBV30 | - | TGTGCCTGGAACCCGGGAGCCCACACCGGGGAGCTGTTTTTT | CAWNPGAHTGELFF
many | TRBJ1-5 | TRBV7-2 | TRBD1 | TGTGCCAGCAGCCAAGGGGGCTTGGGCAATCAGCCCCAGCATTTT | CASSQGGLGNQPQHF
many | TRBJ2-1 | TRBV29-1 | TRBD2 | TGCAGCGTTGATCGAGCGGGAGGTGCCAATGAGCAGTTCTTC | CSVDRAGGANEQFF
- | TRBJ2-7 | TRBV16 | TRBD2 | TGTGCCAGCAGCCAATCGGGGGGGAGGAGAAGCCACGAGCAGTACTTC | CASSQSGGRRSHEQYF
few | TRBJ2-2 | TRBV20-1 | - | TGCAGTGCGACGGGCCTCGCGGGCGGGGAGCTGTTTTTT | CSATGLAGGELFF
many | TRBJ2-1 | TRBV19 | TRBD2 | TGTGCCAGTAGTATCGGGACTAGCTACAATGAGCAGTTCTTC | CASSIGTSYNEQFF
many | TRBJ1-2 | TRBV28 | - | TGTGCCAGCAGTTTCCGGGGGAACTATGGCTACACCTTC | CASSFRGNYGYTF
many | TRBJ1-1 | TRBV6-6 | - | TGTGCCAGCAGTTACTCGACCCAGAACACTGAAGCTTTCTTT | CASSYSTQNTEAFF
- | TRBJ2-5 | TRBV7-9 | - | TGTGCCAGCAGCTTAGGGTCAGAGGCCCAGTACTTC | CASSLGSEAQYF
many | TRBJ2-5 | TRBV12-3/TRBV12-4 | - | TGTGCCAGCAGTTTCCCCTCGGGGATACAAGAGACCCAGTACTTC | CASSFPSGIQETQYF
many | TRBJ2-3 | TRBV29-1 | - | TGCAGCGTTGAATATATGGCAGGGAGCACAGATACGCAGTATTTT | CSVEYMAGSTDTQYF
many | TRBJ2-7 | TRBV3-1 | - | TGTGCCAGCAGCCAAAGCACAGGAACCTACGAGCAGTACTTC | CASSQSTGTYEQYF
many | TRBJ2-1 | TRBV20-1 | - | TGCAGTGCTAGAGACAGGGGAGGTTTTACTGGCAATGAGCAGTTCTTC | CSARDRGGFTGNEQFF
many | TRBJ2-2 | TRBV7-3 | - | TGTGCCAGCAGCTCCCACCACCGCCCCAACACCGGGGAGCTGTTTTTT | CASSSHHRPNTGELFF